These T cell receptor beta chains were read from a single sample in a study of blood T cell repertoires in COVID-19. TCRdb's table, derived via immunoSEQ multiplex PCR, lists solely in-frame clones and lacks some. The table records about 200,000 clones, approximately 82% of them present only once. Sequences were obtained from PBMCs or T cells enriched from blood (not recorded which). The receptors come from a man between 40 and 49 years old who had recovered from COVID-19. The CDR3 runs from the conserved cysteine through the conserved F or W. The D gene is left open where the match is weak. Rows may omit the clone size; those that give it use once, few, many or a size class.

cdr3_aa | cdr3_nt | clone_size | d_call | j_call | v_call
CASGEGQGDSPLHF | TGCGCCAGCGGGGAAGGACAGGGAGACTCACCCCTCCACTTT | few | TRBD1 | TRBJ1-6 | TRBV5-1
CASSPSEDYGYTF | TGTGCCAGCAGTCCGAGCGAGGACTATGGCTACACCTTC | - | - | TRBJ1-2 | TRBV12-3/TRBV12-4
CASSLRLAAFTDTQYF | TGTGCCAGCAGTTTACGTCTAGCGGCCTTCACAGATACGCAGTATTTT | - | TRBD2 | TRBJ2-3 | TRBV28
CASSKGREHEKLFF | TGTGCCAGCAGTAAGGGGCGGGAGCATGAAAAACTGTTTTTT | - | - | TRBJ1-4 | TRBV6-6
CASSYLLGGGDNQPQHF | TGTGCCAGCAGTTACCTTTTGGGAGGTGGCGACAATCAGCCCCAGCATTTT | - | - | TRBJ1-5 | TRBV6-2/TRBV6-3
CASSYPTGWSSGANVLTF | TGTGCCAGCAGCTACCCGACAGGGTGGAGCTCTGGGGCCAACGTCCTGACTTTC | - | TRBD1 | TRBJ2-6 | TRBV13
CASSLFGASGLNEQFF | TGTGCCAGCAGTTTGTTCGGGGCTAGCGGGTTAAATGAGCAGTTCTTC | - | TRBD2 | TRBJ2-1 | TRBV27
CASTTSGRSNEKLFF | TGTGCCAGCACCACAAGCGGGCGGTCTAATGAAAAACTGTTTTTT | - | - | TRBJ1-4 | TRBV28
CASNSYRGEGTEAFF | TGTGCCAGCAACTCGTACAGGGGAGAGGGAACTGAAGCTTTCTTT | - | TRBD1 | TRBJ1-1 | TRBV9
CASSSLAFEQYF | TGTGCCAGCAGCTCCCTAGCGTTTGAGCAGTACTTC | few | - | TRBJ2-7 | TRBV5-6